What follows are 23 T cell receptor beta chains derived from one specimen sequenced in a study of shared clonotypes between healthy human individuals. Naive CD8 cells lacked CD45RO, underwent positive selection for CCR7 and left out terminally differentiated effector memory CD45RA+ cells. The data were produced by immunoSEQ multiplex PCR, yet TCRdb's version contains in-frame clones alone and is incomplete. The sample lists 800,000 or so clones; 90% to 98% were seen once. Sequencing used naive CD8+ T cells sorted from blood. These receptors were obtained from a man aged 25 to 45 in good health.

The genes are TRBV7-9 and TRBJ2-3; TRBD2 matches 7 bases. V lost 3 bases to trimming and J lost 1 base; unmatched junction nucleotides: 7. The CDR3 covers 16 residues. The germline gives CDR1 SEHNR, CDR2 FQNEAQ (reference sequence). DNA for the CDR3: TGTGCCAGCAGCTTCCTAGGGAGGGCCGGCACAGATACGCAGTATTTT. It translates to CASSFLGRAGTDTQYF.

The chain combines TRBV28 with TRBJ2-3; TRBD2 might be the D (6 bases). Germline CDR1 is MDHEN and CDR2 is SYDVKM. V gave up 6 bases and J gave up 7 bases, with 17 bases separating them. The CDR3 spans 14 residues. The CDR3 loop is CASRPRLEVNTQYF. CDR3 nucleotides: TGTGCCAGCAGACCGAGACTAGAGGTTAATACGCAGTATTTT. Together with reference TRBV28 and TRBJ2-3, the CDR3 gives the full variable domain: DVKVTQSSRYLVKRTGEKVFLECVQDMDHENMFWYRQDPGLGLRLIYFSYDVKMKEKGDIPEGYSVSREKKERFSLILESASTNQTSMYLCASRPRLEVNTQYFGPGTRLTVL.

The chain combines TRBV7-9 with TRBJ2-7; TRBD2 aligns across 10 bases. V lost 4 bases, J lost 4 bases, and 4 bases stayed unmatched. CDR1 and CDR2 from the germline V gene are SEHNR and FQNEAQ (reference sequence). The CDR3 consists of 14 residues. As DNA, the CDR3 is TGTGCCAGCAGCTCGGGACTAGCGCTGTACGAGCAGTACTTC. Its translation is CASSSGLALYEQYF.

This chain joins TRBV19 and TRBJ1-2; 9 bases match TRBD1. Germline V gene data show CDR1 as LNHDA and CDR2 as SQIVND (reference sequence). There are 14 residues in the CDR3. Germline trimming cut 3 bases from V and 3 bases from J; bases unmatched to any gene: 2. This chain's CDR3 is CASSMGQGDYGYTF. In nucleotides, the CDR3 is TGTGCCAGTAGTATGGGACAGGGTGACTATGGCTACACCTTC.

The rearrangement uses TRBV7-2 and TRBJ2-7, with D tentatively TRBD1 or TRBD2 (5 bases each). This CDR3 region has 17 residues. Germline V gene lookup returns CDR1 SGHTA and CDR2 FQGNSA. Trimming took 5 bases from V and 0 from J, leaving 20 bases between them. The CDR3 is CASSPEGLTASSYEQYF. The DNA for the CDR3 is TGTGCCAGCAGCCCAGAGGGGCTAACCGCGAGCTCCTACGAGCAGTACTTC.

The V gene is TRBV1, the J gene TRBJ2-3. TRBV1 is tagged as a pseudogene. CDR3 size: 12 residues. DNA of the CDR3: TGCACCAGCAGCGCTTGCACAGATACGCAGTATTTT. It specifies CTSSACTDTQYF.

Details on this clone: Different DNA sequences within this sample yield the same CDR3. This chain uses TRBV7-9 with TRBJ1-1; a weak D match, TRBD1 (5 bases). Germline CDR1 is SEHNR and CDR2 is FQNEAQ (reference sequence). There are 15 residues in the CDR3. V was trimmed by 1 base and J by 1 base, leaving 10 bases between them. The CDR3 DNA follows: TGTGCCAGCAGCTTAGTCGCGGGGCCGAACACTGAAGCTTTCTTT. Translating gives CASSLVAGPNTEAFF. Full variable domain (remainder filled in from reference TRBV7-9 and TRBJ1-1): DTGVSQNPRHKITKRGQNVTFRCDPISEHNRLYWYRQTLGQGPEFLTYFQNEAQLEKSRLLSDRFSAERPKGSFSTLEIQRTEQGDSAMYLCASSLVAGPNTEAFFGQGTRLTVV.

This chain's CDR3 is CASSFALEGDSRTGANVLTF. The CDR3 DNA reads TGCGCCAGCAGCTTCGCGTTGGAGGGGGACAGCCGAACTGGGGCCAACGTCCTGACTTTC. This sequence joins TRBV5-1 and TRBJ2-6, with D perhaps TRBD1 (7 bases). Germline CDR1 is SGHRS and CDR2 is YFSETQ. Trimming took 2 bases from V and 2 from J, leaving 23 bases between them. The CDR3 consists of 20 residues.

The chain joins TRBV10-3 to TRBJ1-2; no clear D. Trimming cost V 6 bases and J 3 bases, with 32 bases left between them. There are 20 residues in the CDR3. Germline V lookup: CDR1 ENHRY, CDR2 SYGVKD. The CDR3 spells CAISRKVFEVREAPDYGYTF. CDR3 DNA: TGTGCCATCAGCCGGAAAGTGTTCGAGGTGAGGGAAGCGCCCGACTATGGCTACACCTTC.

The CDR3 DNA reads TGCGCCAGCAGTGAGCGGCTAGCCAGCTCCTACAATGAGCAGTTCTTC. Encoded protein: CASSERLASSYNEQFF. This chain connects TRBV10-1 to TRBJ2-1; a possible D gene is TRBD2 (5 bases). With 2 bases removed from V and 0 bases from J, the gap between germline ends came to 11 bases. This CDR3 region has 16 residues. Looked up from germline, CDR1 is WNHNN and CDR2 is SYGVQD (reference sequence).

V gene TRBV11-2 combines with J gene TRBJ2-7; 13 positions agree with TRBD2. Losses at the gene ends were 4 bases for V and 2 bases for J; bases not matched to a gene: 11. CDR3 length: 18 residues. The germline CDR1 and CDR2 sequences are SGHAT and FQNNGV. CDR3 sequence: CASSSLLAGGPIAYEQYF. The DNA of the CDR3 is TGTGCCAGCAGCTCCCTACTAGCGGGAGGGCCAATAGCCTACGAGCAGTACTTC.

The chain employs TRBV7-9 and TRBJ2-1, with D tentatively TRBD1 (7 bases). V lost 4 bases and J 7 bases, leaving 20 bases between the germline ends. The CDR3 runs 16 residues. Per the germline V gene, CDR1 is SEHNR and CDR2 is FQNEAQ (reference sequence). This chain's CDR3 is CASSSGGTALWNEQFF. The CDR3 DNA is TGTGCCAGCAGCTCGGGCGGGACAGCGCTTTGGAATGAGCAGTTCTTC.

On this clone itself: Distinct nucleotide sequences in the sample also encode this CDR3. The chain links TRBV27 to TRBJ1-5; D gene uncertain. CDR3 length: 13 amino acids. Trimming cost V 8 bases and J 0 bases, with 8 bases left between them. Germline V gives CDR1 MNHEY, CDR2 SMNVEV (reference sequence). The CDR3 nucleotides are TGTGCCAGCCGAATTCATAGCAATCAGCCCCAGCATTTT. Translating it yields CASRIHSNQPQHF.

The chain employs TRBV11-2 and TRBJ2-1; D may correspond to TRBD1 or TRBD2 (5 bases each). This CDR3 comprises 17 residues. The V and J ends lost 5 bases and 6 bases respectively, with 23 bases between them. Germline CDR1 is SGHAT and CDR2 is FQNNGV. For the CDR3, the DNA is TGTGCCAGCAGCCAACTAAACCGGGGCTTAATTGGCAATGAGCAGTTCTTC. The encoded protein is CASSQLNRGLIGNEQFF.

The chain has TRBV4-1 and TRBJ2-2; D is perhaps TRBD1 (5 bases). The CDR3 covers 17 residues. V lost 1 base and J lost 0, with 12 bases in between. Germline lookup yields CDR1 MGHRA and CDR2 YSYEKL. The CDR3 DNA is TGCGCCAGCAGCCAAGTCCATGTGACAGCGAACACCGGGGAGCTGTTTTTT. This codes for CASSQVHVTANTGELFF.

CDR3 amino acids: CASSFEERDYEQFF. CDR3 sequence (DNA): TGTGCCAGCAGCTTCGAAGAGCGGGATTACGAGCAGTTCTTC. The V call is TRBV7-9, the J call TRBJ2-1, with 7 bases matching TRBD2. Trimming at V came to 3 bases and at J to 10 bases, leaving 9 bases not matched to a gene. Germline CDR1 and CDR2: SEHNR and FQNEAQ (reference sequence). The CDR3 is 14 amino acids.

This chain's CDR3 is CASSLVGTGGNNEQFF. The CDR3 nucleotides are TGTGCCAGCAGCTTAGTGGGGACAGGGGGAAACAATGAGCAGTTCTTC. The chain couples TRBV11-2 to TRBJ2-1, with 11 bases that match TRBD1. This CDR3 region has 16 residues. Germline values: CDR1 SGHAT, CDR2 FQNNGV. The V segment lost 1 base and the J segment 5 bases; nucleotides outside the gene matches: 4. The full variable domain, completed using reference TRBV11-2 and TRBJ2-1, is EAGVAQSPRYKIIEKRQSVAFWCNPISGHATLYWYQQILGQGPKLLIQFQNNGVVDDSQLPKDRFSAERLKGVDSTLKIQPAKLEDSAVYLCASSLVGTGGNNEQFFGPGTRLTVL.

The chain recombines TRBV6-1 with TRBJ1-5, with 9 bases that match TRBD1. The CDR3 loop spans 15 amino acids. Germline CDR1 reads MNHNS; CDR2 reads SASEGT. Trimming took 3 bases from V and 4 from J; bases not matched to a gene: 4. Here the CDR3 reads CASSDWDRENQPQHF. In DNA, the CDR3 is TGTGCCAGCAGTGATTGGGACAGGGAGAATCAGCCCCAGCATTTT.

The V call is TRBV5-4, the J call TRBJ2-3, with a possible D match to TRBD2 (5 bases). This CDR3 region has 16 residues. CDR1 is SGHNT, CDR2 YYREEE, per germline (reference sequence). Trimming pared 0 bases from V and 7 bases from J, leaving 18 bases between. CDR3 residues: CASSLGGRGSTNTQYF. The CDR3 DNA sequence: TGTGCCAGCAGCTTGGGAGGGAGAGGCTCCACCAATACGCAGTATTTT.

The CDR3 sequence: CASSLLLNNEQFF. DNA for the CDR3: TGTGCCAGCAGTTTATTACTCAACAATGAGCAGTTCTTC. V and J are TRBV27 and TRBJ2-1, with no clear D. Trimming pared 1 base from V and 5 bases from J, leaving 6 bases between. Per germline, CDR1 MNHEY and CDR2 SMNVEV (reference sequence). This CDR3 is 13 amino acids long.

V gene TRBV7-8 combines with J gene TRBJ2-1; tentatively, D is TRBD2 (5 bases). The CDR3 covers 15 residues. Germline-derived CDR1 and CDR2 are SGHVS and FQNEAQ. V lost 2 bases and J 7 bases, leaving 15 bases between the germline ends. The CDR3 nucleotides are TGTGCCAGCAGCTTATGGAATGGAGGTCAGAATGAGCAGTTCTTC. Amino acid sequence: CASSLWNGGQNEQFF.

This chain links TRBV7-9 with TRBJ2-5; D not resolved. Germline CDR1 reads SEHNR; CDR2 reads FQNEAQ (reference sequence). The CDR3 consists of 14 residues. Trimming left V 5 bases short and J 2 bases short, with 12 bases between. The CDR3 reads CASSPPHPQETQYF. CDR3 sequence (DNA): TGTGCCAGCAGCCCCCCGCACCCTCAAGAGACCCAGTACTTC.

This sequence joins TRBV5-6 and TRBJ1-2; 12 bases agree with TRBD1. V lost 0 bases to trimming and J lost 6 bases; unmatched junction nucleotides: 3. CDR3 size: 15 residues. The germline CDR1 and CDR2 sequences are SGHDT and YYEEEE. CDR3 in amino acids: CASSLAGTGGHGYTF. The CDR3, as DNA: TGTGCCAGCAGCTTGGCAGGGACAGGGGGCCATGGCTACACCTTC.